Detailed here is one TCR beta chain. This record comes from a study of T cells in Graves' hyperthyroidism and ophthalmopathy. For the study at large: Peripheral blood was collected at initial diagnosis, before any treatment.

The CDR3 loop spans 14 amino acids. V was cut by 3 bases and J by 5 bases, with 14 bases left in between. Germline V gene sequence: CDR1 DFQATT, CDR2 SNEGSKA (reference sequence). Authors of the study amplified TCR beta CDR3 regions from RNA transcripts. A first-round RT-PCR of the TCR CDR3 used the HTBI primer set. Via MiXCR, TCRdb re-called the multiplex PCR reads, giving one row per CDR3 protein. This table holds approximately 490,000 distinct CDR3 sequences, approximately 22% found once. The rearrangement links TRBV20-1 to TRBJ2-1; D possibly corresponds to TRBD1 (7 bases). Sequenced sample: blood. This TCR was sampled from a woman aged 70-85 years with Graves' ophthalmopathy. The DNA for the CDR3 is TGCAGTGCTAGTAAGGCAGGGGGGAACAATGAGCAGTTCTTC. This translates into CSASKAGGNNEQFF.